The rows below give T cell receptor beta chains drawn from one sample of a study of blood T cell repertoires in COVID-19. The table came from immunoSEQ multiplex PCR; TCRdb's copy has only in-frame clones and leaves some out. Here the sample spans some 230,000 clones, approximately 78% being singletons. The sample comprised peripheral blood. The receptors stem from a woman aged 80 or over with COVID-19, enrolled during active disease. CDR3s include the opening cysteine and the closing phenylalanine or tryptophan. A D gene is named only where the DNA matches it firmly. Expanded clones get a size class; other rows say once, few or many, or leave the size out.

d_gene: NA
v_gene: TRBV28
abundance: few
j_gene: TRBJ2-1
CDR3aa: CASSLWVDEQFF
CDR3nt: TGTGCCAGCAGTTTATGGGTAGATGAGCAGTTCTTC

d_gene: TRBD1
v_gene: TRBV3-1/TRBV3-2
abundance: NA
j_gene: TRBJ1-2
CDR3aa: CASSRRDRGNYGYTF
CDR3nt: TGTGCCAGCAGCCGTCGGGACAGGGGGAACTATGGCTACACCTTC

d_gene: NA
v_gene: TRBV18
abundance: NA
j_gene: TRBJ1-4
CDR3aa: CASSSTGNDEKLFF
CDR3nt: TGTGCCAGCTCCTCAACAGGGAACGATGAAAAACTGTTTTTT

d_gene: TRBD1
v_gene: TRBV27
abundance: NA
j_gene: TRBJ1-4
CDR3aa: CASSSGQVLEKLFF
CDR3nt: TGTGCCAGCAGTTCGGGACAGGTGCTTGAAAAACTGTTTTTT

d_gene: NA
v_gene: TRBV11-2
abundance: NA
j_gene: TRBJ1-1
CDR3aa: CASSLDGQLNTEAFF
CDR3nt: TGTGCCAGCAGCTTAGACGGACAGTTGAACACTGAAGCTTTCTTT

d_gene: NA
v_gene: TRBV9
abundance: NA
j_gene: TRBJ1-1
CDR3aa: CASSISGGYDTEAFF
CDR3nt: TGTGCCAGCAGCATTAGTGGGGGGTACGACACTGAAGCTTTCTTT

d_gene: TRBD2
v_gene: TRBV30
abundance: many
j_gene: TRBJ2-7
CDR3aa: CAWSVHGRAAYEQYF
CDR3nt: TGTGCCTGGAGTGTACACGGGAGGGCCGCCTACGAGCAGTACTTC

d_gene: TRBD1
v_gene: TRBV6-2/TRBV6-3
abundance: NA
j_gene: TRBJ2-5
CDR3aa: CASSYEQGKETQYF
CDR3nt: TGTGCCAGCAGTTATGAACAGGGGAAGGAGACCCAGTACTTC

d_gene: TRBD1
v_gene: TRBV11-2
abundance: NA
j_gene: TRBJ1-5
CDR3aa: CASSFTGQVNQPQHF
CDR3nt: TGTGCCAGCAGCTTTACTGGACAGGTGAATCAGCCCCAGCATTTT

d_gene: NA
v_gene: TRBV7-9
abundance: NA
j_gene: TRBJ1-4
CDR3aa: CASSRSGAWEKLFF
CDR3nt: TGTGCCAGCAGCCGATCAGGGGCATGGGAAAAACTGTTTTTT

d_gene: NA
v_gene: TRBV2
abundance: NA
j_gene: TRBJ1-2
CDR3aa: CASSAGTFYGYTF
CDR3nt: TGTGCCAGCAGCGCTGGGACATTCTATGGCTACACCTTC

d_gene: TRBD2
v_gene: TRBV9
abundance: NA
j_gene: TRBJ2-3
CDR3aa: CASGAGGITDTQYF
CDR3nt: TGTGCCTCCGGGGCGGGGGGGATCACAGATACGCAGTATTTT

d_gene: TRBD2
v_gene: TRBV7-3
abundance: NA
j_gene: TRBJ2-1
CDR3aa: CASSLRPRLAGTSYNEQFF
CDR3nt: TGTGCCAGCAGCTTAAGGCCCCGACTAGCGGGGACCTCCTACAATGAGCAGTTCTTC

d_gene: TRBD1
v_gene: TRBV3-1/TRBV3-2
abundance: NA
j_gene: TRBJ1-5
CDR3aa: CASSPDRGGGSNQPQHF
CDR3nt: TGTGCCAGCAGCCCGGACAGGGGAGGTGGTAGCAATCAGCCCCAGCATTTT

d_gene: TRBD2
v_gene: TRBV9
abundance: many
j_gene: TRBJ2-5
CDR3aa: CASSVGIGLAGGGGETQYF
CDR3nt: TGTGCCAGCAGCGTAGGAATTGGATTAGCGGGGGGTGGAGGGGAGACCCAGTACTTC

d_gene: TRBD1
v_gene: TRBV7-2
abundance: NA
j_gene: TRBJ1-2
CDR3aa: CASRRPGQGIGGYTF
CDR3nt: TGTGCCAGCAGGAGACCTGGACAGGGCATAGGAGGCTACACCTTC

d_gene: TRBD1
v_gene: TRBV11-2
abundance: NA
j_gene: TRBJ1-1
CDR3aa: CASTTDRGQAFF
CDR3nt: TGTGCCAGCACCACGGACAGGGGGCAAGCTTTCTTT

d_gene: NA
v_gene: TRBV7-3
abundance: NA
j_gene: TRBJ1-1
CDR3aa: CASSLNRDSPEAFF
CDR3nt: TGTGCCAGCAGCTTAAACCGAGACAGTCCTGAAGCTTTCTTT

d_gene: TRBD1
v_gene: TRBV6-2/TRBV6-3
abundance: NA
j_gene: TRBJ1-4
CDR3aa: CASSRADRNEKLFF
CDR3nt: TGTGCCAGCAGTCGTGCGGACAGGAATGAAAAACTGTTTTTT

d_gene: NA
v_gene: TRBV10-2
abundance: NA
j_gene: TRBJ2-1
CDR3aa: CASSPTRPNEQFF
CDR3nt: TGCGCCAGCAGCCCAACTAGACCCAATGAGCAGTTCTTC

d_gene: NA
v_gene: TRBV5-1
abundance: NA
j_gene: TRBJ1-4
CDR3aa: CASSLVGQGGEKLFF
CDR3nt: TGCGCCAGCAGCTTGGTAGGGCAGGGTGGTGAAAAACTGTTTTTT

d_gene: NA
v_gene: TRBV7-8
abundance: NA
j_gene: TRBJ1-1
CDR3aa: CASSLDSGYTEAFF
CDR3nt: TGTGCCAGCAGCTTAGACTCGGGATACACTGAAGCTTTCTTT

d_gene: NA
v_gene: TRBV3-1/TRBV3-2
abundance: once
j_gene: TRBJ1-2
CDR3aa: CASSQDIFYGYTF
CDR3nt: TGTGCCAGCAGCCAAGACATTTTCTATGGCTACACCTTC

d_gene: NA
v_gene: TRBV19
abundance: NA
j_gene: TRBJ1-3
CDR3aa: CASSIRLPSSGNTIYF
CDR3nt: TGTGCCAGTAGTATTCGACTTCCGAGCTCTGGAAACACCATATATTTT

d_gene: NA
v_gene: TRBV15
abundance: NA
j_gene: TRBJ1-2
CDR3aa: CATSRRRGADGYTF
CDR3nt: TGTGCCACCAGCAGGAGGAGGGGCGCGGACGGCTACACCTTC

d_gene: NA
v_gene: TRBV30
abundance: NA
j_gene: TRBJ1-1
CDR3aa: CAWSVQGLFAFF
CDR3nt: TGTGCCTGGAGTGTACAGGGTCTCTTCGCTTTCTTT

d_gene: NA
v_gene: TRBV9
abundance: NA
j_gene: TRBJ1-2
CDR3aa: CASNGVGLYGYTF
CDR3nt: TGTGCCAGCAACGGGGTGGGTCTCTATGGCTACACCTTC

d_gene: NA
v_gene: TRBV5-5
abundance: NA
j_gene: TRBJ1-2
CDR3aa: CASSFSRTTPNYGYTF
CDR3nt: TGTGCCAGCAGCTTCAGTAGGACTACACCTAACTATGGCTACACCTTC

d_gene: TRBD2
v_gene: TRBV6-5
abundance: NA
j_gene: TRBJ2-1
CDR3aa: CASSWGGSYNEQFF
CDR3nt: TGTGCCAGCAGTTGGGGGGGCTCCTACAATGAGCAGTTCTTC

d_gene: NA
v_gene: TRBV12-3/TRBV12-4
abundance: NA
j_gene: TRBJ1-4
CDR3aa: CASSLTENEKLFF
CDR3nt: TGTGCCAGCAGTTTAACTGAGAATGAAAAACTGTTTTTT

d_gene: NA
v_gene: TRBV10-3
abundance: NA
j_gene: TRBJ1-1
CDR3aa: CAISDQVGNTEAFF
CDR3nt: TGTGCCATCAGTGATCAGGTTGGGAACACTGAAGCTTTCTTT

d_gene: TRBD2
v_gene: TRBV5-4
abundance: NA
j_gene: TRBJ2-3
CDR3aa: CASSFRVAGGTDTQYF
CDR3nt: TGTGCCAGCAGCTTCCGGGTAGCGGGGGGCACAGATACGCAGTATTTT

d_gene: NA
v_gene: TRBV6-1
abundance: NA
j_gene: TRBJ2-6
CDR3aa: CASSEGSSGANVLTF
CDR3nt: TGTGCCAGCAGTGAAGGTAGCTCTGGGGCCAACGTCCTGACTTTC

d_gene: NA
v_gene: TRBV19
abundance: NA
j_gene: TRBJ1-4
CDR3aa: CASRKIDNEKLFF
CDR3nt: TGTGCCAGTAGGAAGATAGATAATGAAAAACTGTTTTTT

d_gene: NA
v_gene: TRBV6-6
abundance: NA
j_gene: TRBJ2-7
CDR3aa: CASSSAGASSYEQYF
CDR3nt: TGTGCCAGCAGTTCGGCAGGGGCTAGCTCCTACGAGCAGTACTTC

d_gene: NA
v_gene: TRBV10-3
abundance: NA
j_gene: TRBJ1-1
CDR3aa: CAISESGVGAFF
CDR3nt: TGTGCCATCAGTGAGTCCGGGGTCGGAGCTTTCTTT

d_gene: NA
v_gene: TRBV5-4
abundance: NA
j_gene: TRBJ1-2
CDR3aa: CASSNARGGRNYGYTF
CDR3nt: TGTGCCAGCAGCAACGCACGAGGGGGACGAAACTATGGCTACACCTTC

d_gene: NA
v_gene: TRBV18
abundance: once
j_gene: TRBJ1-3
CDR3aa: CASSPQSSGNTIYF
CDR3nt: TGTGCCAGCTCACCACAGAGCTCTGGAAACACCATATATTTT

d_gene: NA
v_gene: TRBV21-1
abundance: NA
j_gene: TRBJ2-1
CDR3aa: CASSNGGRSSYNEQFF
CDR3nt: TGTGCCAGCAGCAATGGCGGGAGAAGCTCCTACAATGAGCAGTTCTTC

d_gene: NA
v_gene: TRBV27
abundance: NA
j_gene: TRBJ1-3
CDR3aa: CASSPLLSGSGNTIYF
CDR3nt: TGTGCCAGCAGTCCTTTACTGTCAGGGTCTGGAAACACCATATATTTT

d_gene: NA
v_gene: TRBV29-1
abundance: NA
j_gene: TRBJ1-1
CDR3aa: CSVHGGSEAFF
CDR3nt: TGCAGCGTACACGGCGGAAGTGAAGCTTTCTTT

d_gene: TRBD1
v_gene: TRBV7-9
abundance: NA
j_gene: TRBJ1-1
CDR3aa: CASSLSGGDTEAFF
CDR3nt: TGTGCCAGCAGTCTTTCAGGGGGTGACACTGAAGCTTTCTTT

d_gene: NA
v_gene: TRBV5-1
abundance: NA
j_gene: TRBJ1-1
CDR3aa: CASSWARGDTEAFF
CDR3nt: TGCGCCAGCAGCTGGGCACGGGGAGATACTGAAGCTTTCTTT